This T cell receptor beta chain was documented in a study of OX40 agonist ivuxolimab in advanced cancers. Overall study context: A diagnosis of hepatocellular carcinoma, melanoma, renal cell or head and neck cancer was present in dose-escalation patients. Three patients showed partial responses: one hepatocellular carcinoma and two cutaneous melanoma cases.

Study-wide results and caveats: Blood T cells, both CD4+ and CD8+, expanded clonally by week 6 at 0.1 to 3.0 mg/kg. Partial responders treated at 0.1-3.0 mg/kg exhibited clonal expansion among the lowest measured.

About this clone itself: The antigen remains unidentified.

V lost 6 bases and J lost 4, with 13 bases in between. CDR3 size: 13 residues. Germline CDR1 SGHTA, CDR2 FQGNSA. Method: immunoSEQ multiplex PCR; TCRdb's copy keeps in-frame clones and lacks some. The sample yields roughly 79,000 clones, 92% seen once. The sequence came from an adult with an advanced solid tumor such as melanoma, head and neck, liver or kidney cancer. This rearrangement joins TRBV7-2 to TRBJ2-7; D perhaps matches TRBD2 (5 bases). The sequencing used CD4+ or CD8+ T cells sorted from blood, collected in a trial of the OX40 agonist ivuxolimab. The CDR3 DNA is TGTGCCAGCAGACTAGGCCTTCTATACGAGCAGTACTTC. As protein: CASRLGLLYEQYF.